This T cell receptor (beta chain) was obtained from a study of CD8+CD57+ T cells in acquired aplastic anemia. Genomic DNA acted as the template from which TCR beta VDJ combination and CDR3 sequence profiling were carried out. TCRdb recomputed calls from the reads with MiXCR, one row per CDR3 protein. The sample yields about 160,000 distinct CDR3 sequences, 40% to 50% seen once. With V trimmed by 2 bases and J by 9 bases, 7 bases remained unmatched. The CDR3 length is 15 residues. CDR1 is SGHAT, CDR2 FQNNGV, per germline. The sequenced patients had an expansion of CD8+CD57+ cells seen by flow cytometry.

This chain uses TRBV11-2 with TRBJ1-6, with 7 bases that match TRBD1. Material for sequencing was sorted CD4+, CD8+, or CD8+CD57+ T cells (not recorded which) from PBMCs. The sequence derives from a human donor with aplastic anemia. DNA of the CDR3: TGTGCCAGCAGCTTATGGGGCCGGGACAGTTCACCCCTCCACTTT. Protein product: CASSLWGRDSSPLHF.